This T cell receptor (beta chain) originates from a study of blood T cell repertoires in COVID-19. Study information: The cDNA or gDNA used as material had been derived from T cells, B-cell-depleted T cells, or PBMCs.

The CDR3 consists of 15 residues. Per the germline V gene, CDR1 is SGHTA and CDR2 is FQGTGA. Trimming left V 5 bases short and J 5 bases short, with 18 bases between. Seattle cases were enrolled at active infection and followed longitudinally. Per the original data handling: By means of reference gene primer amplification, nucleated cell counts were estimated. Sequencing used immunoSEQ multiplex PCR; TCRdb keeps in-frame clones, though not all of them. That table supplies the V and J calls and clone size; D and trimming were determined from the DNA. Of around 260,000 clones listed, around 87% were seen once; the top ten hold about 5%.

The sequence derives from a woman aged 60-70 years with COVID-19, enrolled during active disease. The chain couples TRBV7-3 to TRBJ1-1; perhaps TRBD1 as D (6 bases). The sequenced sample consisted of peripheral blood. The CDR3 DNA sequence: TGTGCCAGCAGCCACCAGTATGGGGGCGCAACTGAAGCTTTCTTT. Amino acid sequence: CASSHQYGGATEAFF.